This passage covers 13 T cell receptor beta chains from one sample sequenced in a study of blood T cell repertoires in COVID-19. Using immunoSEQ multiplex PCR, the repertoire was profiled, and TCRdb retains in-frame clones only, with some absent. Of about 81,000 clones listed, approximately 78% are singletons. The source material was peripheral blood. The receptor set was obtained from a man aged 60-69 years with acute or convalescent COVID-19.

The chain joins TRBV19 to TRBJ1-2; possibly TRBD1 for D (6 bases). The CDR3 is 14 residues long. V lost 5 bases and J lost 1, with 11 bases in between. Germline V lookup: CDR1 LNHDA, CDR2 SQIVND (reference sequence). DNA of the CDR3: TGTGCCAGTAGTGTGGACAGCCTTAACTATGGCTACACCTTC. This gives the protein CASSVDSLNYGYTF.

The rearrangement uses TRBV5-1 and TRBJ1-1, with D tentatively TRBD1 (5 bases). The V end lost 2 bases, the J end lost 0 bases, and 11 bases lay between the germline ends. This CDR3 is 15 amino acids long. Germline assignment: CDR1 SGHRS and CDR2 YFSETQ. CDR3 nucleotides: TGCGCCAGCAGCTTAGTTATAGGGGTGAACACTGAAGCTTTCTTT. Amino acids: CASSLVIGVNTEAFF.

The J gene is TRBJ1-5, the V gene TRBV7-2, with D uncertain. Germline V gene data show CDR1 as SGHTA and CDR2 as FQGNSA. This CDR3 contains 13 residues. Trimming took off 3 bases at V and 7 bases at J, with 10 bases between the two ends. CDR3 sequence (DNA): TGTGCCAGCAGCTTTGAGGTGACGCAGCCCCAGCATTTT. Translating it yields CASSFEVTQPQHF.

The chain combines TRBV7-3 with TRBJ2-5; D call uncertain. There are 16 residues in the CDR3. Per germline, CDR1 SGHTA and CDR2 FQGTGA. Trimming left V 5 bases short and J 2 bases short, with 18 bases between. For the CDR3, the DNA is TGTGCCAGCAGCCCCCCGAGGTGCATTGGGCAAGAGACCCAGTACTTC. Translated: CASSPPRCIGQETQYF.

The chain combines TRBV5-1 with TRBJ1-4, with D possibly TRBD1 on 5 matching bases. CDR3 length: 14 amino acids. Between the trimmed V and J ends, which lost 0 bases and 8 bases, there was a span of 11 bases. Germline CDR1 and CDR2: SGHRS and YFSETQ. The DNA of the CDR3 is TGCGCCAGCAGCTTGGAAGGGGCTGGGGAAAAACTGTTTTTT. Its translation: CASSLEGAGEKLFF.

The count of this clone is one. The chain has TRBV27 and TRBJ2-7; 8 bases map to TRBD2. The V gene end was trimmed by 4 bases and the J gene end by 6 bases; junction bases not matched to a gene: 5. CDR1 is MNHEY, CDR2 SMNVEV, per germline (reference sequence). The CDR3 covers 13 residues. CDR3 loop: CASSSGGAGEQYF. Written as DNA, the CDR3 is TGTGCCAGCAGTTCCGGGGGGGCAGGCGAGCAGTACTTC.

This clone has a single count. This chain uses TRBV4-1 with TRBJ2-7, with D possibly TRBD2 on 6 matching bases. The ends were cut back, 4 bases at V and 3 bases at J, with 28 bases in the middle. The CDR3 is 19 residues long. Germline assignment: CDR1 MGHRA and CDR2 YSYEKL. Here the CDR3 reads CASSPKIKAGKRDLYEQYF. CDR3 in DNA: TGCGCCAGCAGCCCGAAAATAAAGGCGGGGAAGAGGGACCTCTACGAGCAGTACTTC.

The V gene is TRBV10-3, the J gene TRBJ2-3; a possible D gene is TRBD2 (6 bases). Trimming removed 8 bases at V and 0 bases at J, with 6 bases between. Germline V gene lookup returns CDR1 ENHRY and CDR2 SYGVKD. The CDR3 sequence is 12 residues long. CDR3 region: CAIGTSTDTQYF. The DNA for the CDR3 is TGTGCCATCGGGACTAGCACAGATACGCAGTATTTT.

The chain combines TRBV6-6 with TRBJ2-5; D possibly corresponds to TRBD2 (5 bases). The CDR3 runs to 13 residues. Germline V gene sequence: CDR1 MNHNY, CDR2 SVGAGI (reference sequence). V was shortened by 6 bases and J by 0 bases, with 8 bases between the two germline ends. CDR3 sequence (DNA): TGTGCCAGCAGACAGAGGGACCAAGAGACCCAGTACTTC. Its protein is CASRQRDQETQYF.

The chain uses TRBV4-3 and TRBJ1-4; 7 positions match TRBD1. The germline CDR1 and CDR2 sequences are LGHNA and YSLEER. V gave up 0 bases and J gave up 5 bases; unmatched junction bases: 3. The CDR3 sequence is 15 residues long. The CDR3 here is CASSQEGGLNEKLFF. The CDR3 DNA reads as TGCGCCAGCAGCCAAGAAGGGGGCTTAAATGAAAAACTGTTTTTT.

The chain couples TRBV2 to TRBJ1-5, with a tentative D call TRBD1 (6 bases). CDR3 length equals 14 residues. V dropped 5 bases and J dropped 4 bases, with 12 bases sitting between them. CDR1 is SNHLY, CDR2 FYNNEI, per germline. As DNA, the CDR3 is TGTGCCAGCAGTACGAAGGGGGGGAATCAGCCCCAGCATTTT. This encodes CASSTKGGNQPQHF.

The chain has TRBV28 and TRBJ1-4; D perhaps matches TRBD1 (6 bases). Germline assignment: CDR1 MDHEN and CDR2 SYDVKM. V shed 6 bases and J shed 3 bases, with 17 bases lying between them. The CDR3 sequence is 16 residues long. CDR3 bases: TGTGCCAGCAGGCTGGGGGCGAGGAAATCTAATGAAAAACTGTTTTTT. Translation gives CASRLGARKSNEKLFF.

The CDR3 DNA is TGTGCCAGTAGTGAGGGTAGCAGGGGAAGGGAGACCCAGTACTTC. It codes for CASSEGSRGRETQYF. The V call is TRBV19, the J call TRBJ2-5, with TRBD1 as a possible D gene (6 bases). The CDR3 consists of 15 residues. Trimming stripped 5 bases from V and 5 bases from J, with 18 bases between. The germline gives CDR1 LNHDA, CDR2 SQIVND (reference sequence).